This is a list of T cell receptor beta chains from one sample in a study of response to subunit inactivated influenza vaccine. A single record per CDR3 protein comes from TCRdb applying MiXCR to the RT-PCR reads. The sample includes around 180,000 distinct CDR3 sequences, nearly 9.5% seen only once; the top ten take under 13%. The sample in question was non-naive T cells sorted from PBMCs, obtained on the day of vaccination. These receptors came from a man between 45 and 60 years old who received an inactivated influenza vaccine. Each CDR3 is given with its conserved first and last residue. D genes are given only for firm matches. A row's size may be missing; if present it is once, few, many or a size class.

d_call	clone_size	v_call	cdr3_length	j_call	cdr3_nt	cdr3_aa
-	few	TRBV7-9	12	TRBJ1-1	TGTGCCAGCACCCCGGGGGATACTGAAGCTTTCTTT	CASTPGDTEAFF
-	few	TRBV3-1	13	TRBJ1-1	TGTGCCAGCAGCCTGGACGGACGGACTGAAGCTTTCTTT	CASSLDGRTEAFF
-	few	TRBV4-3	14	TRBJ1-1	TGCGCCAGCAGCCAAGCAAGCGACAGAATTGAAGCTTTCTTT	CASSQASDRIEAFF
-	-	TRBV5-6	15	TRBJ1-2	TGTGCCAGCAGCTTGCTTCTGGGGGAGAACTATGGCTACACCTTC	CASSLLLGENYGYTF
TRBD1	many	TRBV18	14	TRBJ2-7	TGTGCCAGCTCACCAAGGACAGGGGGCGACGAGCAGTACTTC	CASSPRTGGDEQYF
-	-	TRBV7-2	14	TRBJ2-7	TGTGCCAGCAGCCGCTCGCTCCTGGGGGACGAGCAGTACTTC	CASSRSLLGDEQYF
-	few	TRBV29-1	11	TRBJ1-4	TGCAGCGTCGGGGTGCAGGGGAGGCTGTTTTTT	CSVGVQGRLFF
TRBD1	-	TRBV7-2	14	TRBJ2-7	TGTGCCAGCAGCTCCACAGGGGGTCCCGTAGGGCAGTACTTC	CASSSTGGPVGQYF
-	-	TRBV20-1	14	TRBJ2-3	TGCAGTGCTAGGGAGGGGTTGGGCACAGATACGCAGTATTTT	CSAREGLGTDTQYF
-	few	TRBV24-1	12	TRBJ1-4	TGTGCCACCAGTGCCCGGGGAGAAAAACTGTTTTTT	CATSARGEKLFF
-	many	TRBV15	16	TRBJ2-6	TGTGCCACCAGCAGAGATGCAGGGACTGGGGCCAACGTCCTGACTTTC	CATSRDAGTGANVLTF
-	few	TRBV20-1	13	TRBJ1-2	TGCAGTGCTCAGACCACCCAGAGTGGCGGCTACACCTTC	CSAQTTQSGGYTF
-	few	TRBV2	15	TRBJ2-3	TGTGCCAGCACTTGGTCGGCGGGACATGTTGATACGCAGTATTTT	CASTWSAGHVDTQYF
-	few	TRBV5-1	14	TRBJ2-7	TGCGCCAGCAGGCGGGACTTAACCTCCTACGAGCAGTACTTC	CASRRDLTSYEQYF
TRBD2	-	TRBV6-1	16	TRBJ2-2	TGTGCCAGCAAGGTGGGACTAGCGGACAACACCGGGGAGCTGTTTTTT	CASKVGLADNTGELFF
-	many	TRBV7-9	14	TRBJ1-1	TGTGCCAGCAGCTTAGCAGCCGCGAACACTGAAGCTTTCTTT	CASSLAAANTEAFF
TRBD2	-	TRBV12-3/TRBV12-4	15	TRBJ2-2	TGTGCCAGCAGTTTGGCGGGAGTGTACACCGGGGAGCTGTTTTTT	CASSLAGVYTGELFF
-	-	TRBV25-1	15	TRBJ2-5	TGTGCCAGCAGTGAACGGGGACAAACCCGCGAGACCCAGTACTTC	CASSERGQTRETQYF
-	many	TRBV6-5	12	TRBJ2-7	TGTGCCAGCGGGCACTCCTCCTACGAGCAGTACTTC	CASGHSSYEQYF
-	-	TRBV7-9	14	TRBJ1-2	TGTGCCAGCAGCTTAGATACAGCAAGCTATGGCTACACCTTC	CASSLDTASYGYTF
-	many	TRBV4-1	14	TRBJ2-5	TGCGCCAGCAGCCAAGGCATTATCTTGGAGACCCAGTACTTC	CASSQGIILETQYF
-	-	TRBV6-1	14	TRBJ1-2	TGTGCCAGCAGTGAAGCGGGAGGGAGCTATGGCTACACCTTC	CASSEAGGSYGYTF
-	-	TRBV6-2/TRBV6-3	16	TRBJ1-5	TGTGCCAGCAGTCCGACAGCCGCTTATAGCAATCAGCCCCAGCATTTT	CASSPTAAYSNQPQHF
-	few	TRBV19	12	TRBJ1-2	TGTGCCACCAATGACAGAACCTATGGCTACACCTTC	CATNDRTYGYTF
-	few	TRBV20-1	12	TRBJ1-2	TGCAGTGCTAGTCAGCAGGGCTATGGCTACACCTTC	CSASQQGYGYTF
-	-	TRBV20-1	12	TRBJ2-6	TGCAGGCCCCTCTCTGGGGCCAACGTCCTGACTTTC	CRPLSGANVLTF
-	-	TRBV5-1	14	TRBJ2-2	TGCGCCAGCAGCTTGGGTCTGTACACCGGGGAGCTGTTTTTT	CASSLGLYTGELFF
TRBD2	-	TRBV12-3/TRBV12-4	16	TRBJ2-2	TGTGCCAGCAGTTTAATAGGGACTAGTAGGCCCGGGGAGCTGTTTTTT	CASSLIGTSRPGELFF
-	few	TRBV3-1	16	TRBJ1-4	TGTGCCAGCAGCCAAGATCCCCAAAAACTGGGGGAAAAACTGTTTTTT	CASSQDPQKLGEKLFF
-	many	TRBV20-1	13	TRBJ1-5	TGCAGTGCGGAAACAGGCAGGCGGCAGCCCCAGCATTTT	CSAETGRRQPQHF
TRBD1	few	TRBV28	17	TRBJ1-2	TGTGCCAGCAGTTTACATGGACAGGGCGGAGGTTTCTATGGCTACACCTTC	CASSLHGQGGGFYGYTF
-	few	TRBV7-2	13	TRBJ1-2	TGTGCCAGCAGACCGGCGGGGGCCTATGGCTACACCTTC	CASRPAGAYGYTF
-	few	TRBV21-1	15	TRBJ2-4	TGTGCCAGCAGCAGCTACAGGGACCCGAAAAACATTCAGTACTTC	CASSSYRDPKNIQYF
-	few	TRBV7-2	16	TRBJ2-1	TGTGCCAGCAGCTTAGAGGTCTGGGCGGCTTACAATGAGCAGTTCTTC	CASSLEVWAAYNEQFF
-	many	TRBV10-2	16	TRBJ2-7	TGCGCCAGCACCCCAACGGTAGGGGGGAGCTCCTACGAGCAGTACTTC	CASTPTVGGSSYEQYF
-	-	TRBV28	15	TRBJ2-3	TGTGCCAGCAGTTTATGGGGGCCGGACACAGATACGCAGTATTTT	CASSLWGPDTDTQYF
-	-	TRBV12-3/TRBV12-4	15	TRBJ2-6	TGTGCCAGCAGTTTGACTAGCTCTGGGGCCAACGTCCTGACTTTC	CASSLTSSGANVLTF
TRBD2	many	TRBV5-1	16	TRBJ2-5	TGCGCCAGCAGCTCAGGGACTAGCGGGGCCAGAGAGACCCAGTACTTC	CASSSGTSGARETQYF
-	few	TRBV14	15	TRBJ2-3	TGTGCCAGCAGCCAAGATATTGACCGCACAGATACGCAGTATTTT	CASSQDIDRTDTQYF
-	few	TRBV2	15	TRBJ2-7	TGTGCCAGCAGTGACTTGGGACAATCATTCTACGAGCAGTACTTC	CASSDLGQSFYEQYF